One sample yielded the 9 T cell receptor beta chains listed below, sequenced in a study of blood T cells in healthy people across ages. Primed by a sample-barcoded 5' primer and a J-beta primer mix, a second PCR proceeded for about 7 to 12 cycles. A single record per CDR3 protein comes from TCRdb applying MiXCR to the 5' RACE reads. The sample records some 1.4 million distinct CDR3 sequences, roughly 40% being singletons. The sequencing sample was made of blood. These receptors came from a woman between 18 and 30 years old in good health.

In this sample, this clonotype turned up a few times. CDR3 region: CASSPPLVSGRGEQYF. For the CDR3, the DNA is TGTGCCAGCTCACCCCCGCTCGTTAGCGGGAGAGGGGAGCAGTACTTC. The chain combines TRBV18 with TRBJ2-7; 9 bases are shared with TRBD2. The CDR3 extends over 16 amino acids. The V gene's germline CDR1 is KGHSH and CDR2 LQKENI. After removal of 3 bases from V and 7 bases from J, the junction contained 13 bases not matched to a gene. Supplemented by reference TRBV18 and TRBJ2-7, the full variable domain reads NAGVMQNPRHLVRRRGQEARLRCSPMKGHSHVYWYRQLPEEGLKFMVYLQKENIIDESGMPKERFSAEFPKEGPSILRIQQVVRGDSAAYFCASSPPLVSGRGEQYFGPGTRLTVT.

This clonotype has only a few counts. This chain joins TRBV15 and TRBJ1-1, with 7 bases fitting TRBD1. From germline, CDR1 is LNHNV and CDR2 YYDKDF (reference sequence). J was trimmed by 3 bases and V by 5 bases; bases with no gene match: 15. The CDR3 has 17 amino acids. The CDR3 sequence is CATSYTWTGFGDTEAFF. CDR3 DNA: TGTGCCACCAGCTATACCTGGACAGGCTTCGGCGACACTGAAGCTTTCTTT.

Remarks on this clonotype: Just one base apart from a much larger clone, this may be a read error. In nucleotides, the CDR3 is TGTGCCTGCGACCAGGGGCGGGAGATCGTCTACAATGAGCAGTTCTTC. This encodes CACDQGREIVYNEQFF. The V call is TRBV10-3, the J call TRBJ2-1; tentative D call: TRBD2 (7 bases). Germline-derived CDR1 and CDR2 are ENHRY and SYGVKD. The CDR3 extends over 16 amino acids. V was cut by 11 bases and J by 3 bases, with 23 bases left in between.

About this clonotype: Mismatch with germline at one junction end may stem from a read error. This sequence joins TRBV14 and TRBJ1-2; D might be TRBD1 (6 bases). This CDR3 comprises 14 residues. The V gene's germline CDR1 is SGHDN and CDR2 FVKESK. The CDR3 bases are TGTGCCGGCAGCTCCACAGGGAAGTACTATGGCTACACCTTC. Protein: CAGSSTGKYYGYTF.

The rearrangement links TRBV4-1 to TRBJ1-3; a weak D match, TRBD1 (5 bases). Trimming left V 5 bases short and J 4 bases short, with 15 bases between. This CDR3 contains 15 residues. Germline loops: CDR1 MGHRA, CDR2 YSYEKL. The chain's CDR3 is CASSKDGRAGNTIYF. CDR3 sequence (DNA): TGCGCCAGCAGCAAGGACGGCAGGGCCGGAAACACCATATATTTT.

This clonotype was seen only once. This chain connects TRBV7-8 to TRBJ2-1, with TRBD2 matching 13 bases. This CDR3 region has 17 residues. With V trimmed by 1 base and J by 7 bases, 7 bases remained unmatched. From germline, CDR1 is SGHVS and CDR2 FQNEAQ. CDR3 sequence (DNA): TGTGCCAGCAGCTTAGGACTAGCGGGGGGCCAGGGTAATGAGCAGTTCTTC. It specifies CASSLGLAGGQGNEQFF.

This clonotype was counted only a few times. V usage is TRBV4-1 and J usage is TRBJ2-5, with D tentatively TRBD2 (5 bases). V was cut by 4 bases and J by 1 base, with 13 bases left in between. From germline, CDR1 is MGHRA and CDR2 YSYEKL. The CDR3 consists of 15 residues. The CDR3, as DNA: TGCGCCAGCAGCCCCGGAACGGGGTTCCAAGAGACCCAGTACTTC. Protein sequence: CASSPGTGFQETQYF.

This chain joins TRBV6-6 and TRBJ1-2, with 8 bases aligning to TRBD1. CDR3 size: 13 residues. Trimming removed 4 bases from V and 6 bases from J; junction bases left unmatched: 4. The germline gives CDR1 MNHNY, CDR2 SVGAGI (reference sequence). The CDR3 spells CASSSPTGDGYTF. The CDR3 DNA reads as TGTGCCAGCAGTTCCCCGACAGGGGATGGCTACACCTTC.

This chain joins TRBV7-9 and TRBJ1-1; D is perhaps TRBD1 (5 bases). CDR1 SEHNR and CDR2 FQNEAQ come from the germline V gene (reference sequence). CDR3 size: 12 residues. V lost 6 bases and J 5 bases, leaving 10 bases between the germline ends. CDR3 sequence reads: CASRGPWTEAFF. In DNA form, the CDR3 reads TGTGCCAGCAGGGGGCCGTGGACTGAAGCTTTCTTT.